The present TCR beta chain was sequenced within a study of blood T cell repertoires in COVID-19 (dated by TCRdb to the early 2020s). Context from the whole study: Samples from collaborators originated in the United States, Italy and Spain and spanned both the acute and convalescent phases of COVID-19. The material from the prospective study consisted of cDNA or gDNA derived from T cells, B-cell-depleted T cells, or PBMCs. The dataset comprised deeply sampled blood TCRbeta repertoires from subjects exposed to, actively infected with, or recovered from COVID-19. The repertoires were released in a freely available public database intended as a resource for research on the immune response to SARS-CoV-2. Samples came from the ongoing ImmuneRACE study (first 160 participants) plus 1,254 subjects from 6 global collaborators. The sample metadata nearly always contained a de-identified subject ID, COVID-19 status, age in years and sex. HLA class I and class II types, where available, came from metadata supplied by the sample provider rather than from assay-based typing.

What the study reported, not specific to this receptor: Clinical and demographic metadata were provided uncurated, with the amount varying by source and participant.

At one collaborating source in Seattle, patients were enrolled during active infection and were followed longitudinally through the course of disease. Each collaborating institution followed its own protocols to collect whole blood in K2EDTA tubes. For TCRbeta analysis, collaborators shipped samples in one of three forms: frozen whole blood, isolated PBMCs, or DNA extracted from either of those sample types. TCRbeta CDR3 regions were amplified from genomic DNA using the immunoSEQ Assay, a bias-controlled multiplex PCR. In the paper's pipeline: Nucleated cell counts per sample were estimated from amplification of reference gene primers within the assay. To quantify the absolute abundance of each unique TCRbeta CDR3 rearrangement, sequence reads were collapsed and filtered. For each sample, productive Simpson clonality was calculated as the square root of Simpson's diversity index across productive rearrangements. As stored in TCRdb, this immuneACCESS dataset retains in-frame rearrangements with V and J assigned. A fraction of the clones does not appear; measured against another copy, unresolved V genes explain less than half of the discrepancy, and the remainder lacks a known reason. V, J and clone size were drawn from that table, and D and trimming were deduced from the DNA. For this sample there are 80,000 or so clones; around 84% appear just once. The top ten constitute 9.5% to 13% of the sample.

From a lookup of the germline V gene (reference sequence), CDR1 and CDR2 are PRHDT and FYEKMQ. Counted from cysteine to phenylalanine, this CDR3 has 22 amino acids. CDR3 DNA only is kept here, 66 bases in frame from base 1. Trimming takes 2 bases from V and 0 bases from J, and the germline ends sit 30 bases apart. As to this clone: No cognate antigen has been identified for it. It has no much larger one-base neighbor in the sample; base qualities were not kept.

Recombination joined TRBV13 with TRBJ2-3; perhaps TRBD2 is the D gene, with 6 bases matching. Sequencing was performed on peripheral blood. This receptor was taken from a man aged 55 to 70 with COVID-19, enrolled during active disease. CDR3 protein: CASSLTVGPLGASGVSTDTQYF. The nucleotide sequence is given as TGTGCCAGCAGCTTAACTGTCGGCCCCCTGGGAGCCTCGGGGGTAAGCACAGATACGCAGTATTTT.